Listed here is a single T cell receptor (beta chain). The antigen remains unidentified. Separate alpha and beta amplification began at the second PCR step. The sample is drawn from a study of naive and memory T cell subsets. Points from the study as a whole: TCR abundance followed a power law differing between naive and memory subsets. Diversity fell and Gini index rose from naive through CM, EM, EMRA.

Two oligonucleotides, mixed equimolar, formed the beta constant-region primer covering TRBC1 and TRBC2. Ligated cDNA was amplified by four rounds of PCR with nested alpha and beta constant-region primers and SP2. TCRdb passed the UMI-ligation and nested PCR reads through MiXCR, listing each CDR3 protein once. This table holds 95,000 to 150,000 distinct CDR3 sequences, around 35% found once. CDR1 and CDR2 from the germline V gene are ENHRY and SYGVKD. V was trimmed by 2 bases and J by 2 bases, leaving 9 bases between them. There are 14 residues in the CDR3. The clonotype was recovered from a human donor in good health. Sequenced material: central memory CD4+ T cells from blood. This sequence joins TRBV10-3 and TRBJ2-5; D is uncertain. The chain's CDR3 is CAISEMAEQETQYF. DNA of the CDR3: TGTGCCATCAGTGAGATGGCAGAACAAGAGACCCAGTACTTC.